This T cell receptor (beta chain) derives from a study of T cell responses to AZD1222 COVID-19 vaccine. Study outcomes and limitations: Once two AZD1222 doses were given, Spike-specific TCR breadth and depth went up. CD4 TCRs covered the whole spike, strongest at regions 160-218 and 743-854. Just a handful of AZD1222 recipients were seropositive at baseline.

Clones were read by immunoSEQ multiplex PCR, and TCRdb kept only the in-frame ones, dropping some. This table has 160,000 or so clones, roughly 90% appearing once. The germline V gene has CDR1 LGHDT and CDR2 YNNKEL (reference sequence). With 4 bases removed from V and 5 bases from J, the gap between germline ends came to 12 bases. CDR3 length: 14 amino acids. Details on this clone: Its specificity is unknown.

The chain combines TRBV3-1 (or the pseudogene TRBV3-2) with TRBJ1-5; D perhaps matches TRBD1 (5 bases). This specimen consisted of peripheral blood, obtained 28 days after the second AZD1222 dose. The receptor's source is an adult who received the AZD1222 COVID-19 vaccine. The CDR3 DNA reads as TGTGCCAGCAGCCCCGACAGCCGCTATCAGCCCCAGCATTTT. Protein product: CASSPDSRYQPQHF.